The following is a TCR beta chain sequence with its context. Its target is unknown. The record originates from a study of T cell repertoires in aging, cancer and after chemotherapy. The overall study: Over several months to years, re-sampled healthy donor repertoires clearly shared clones.

General study findings and limits: The repertoire data cannot show anything about immunological memory following chemotherapy. Median generation probability rose over the chemotherapy interval in each cancer cohort, suggesting rebound thymic output. In healthy donors, age-related TCR diversity loss mainly reflected lost richness.

Amplification of TCR beta used genomic DNA extracted from peripheral blood. TRB rearrangements spanning V, D and J were amplified using mixed TRB-A/B primers. TCRdb redid the calling of the multiplex PCR reads with MiXCR, one entry per CDR3 protein. The sample yields about 14,000 distinct CDR3 sequences, around 23% seen once. The sequenced sample consisted of blood. The source is a human donor in good health.

The CDR3 nucleotides read TGCGCCAGCAGACAGGGTAGCTCCTACGAGCAGTACTTC. Encoded protein: CASRQGSSYEQYF. This chain joins TRBV5-1 and TRBJ2-7, with a tentative D call TRBD1 (6 bases). The germline V and J ends were trimmed by 5 bases and 0 bases, with 9 bases remaining between them. Germline V lookup: CDR1 SGHRS, CDR2 YFSETQ. This CDR3 has 13 residues. Looking up the rest from reference TRBV5-1 and TRBJ2-7 gives the full variable domain: KAGVTQTPRYLIKTRGQQVTLSCSPISGHRSVSWYQQTPGQGLQFLFEYFSETQRNKGNFPGRFSGRQFSNSRSEMNVSTLELGDSALYLCASRQGSSYEQYFGPGTRLTVT.